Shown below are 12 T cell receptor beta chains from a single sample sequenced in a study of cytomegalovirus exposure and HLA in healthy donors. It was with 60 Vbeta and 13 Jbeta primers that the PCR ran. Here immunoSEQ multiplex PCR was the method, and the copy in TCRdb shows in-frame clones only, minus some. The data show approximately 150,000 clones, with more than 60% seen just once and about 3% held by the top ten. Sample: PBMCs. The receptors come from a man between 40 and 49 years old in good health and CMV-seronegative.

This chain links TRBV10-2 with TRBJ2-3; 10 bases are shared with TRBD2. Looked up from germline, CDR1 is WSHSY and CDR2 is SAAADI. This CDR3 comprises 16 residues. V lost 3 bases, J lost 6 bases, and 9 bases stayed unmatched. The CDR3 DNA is TGCGCCAGCAGTGACTCGAAGCGGGGGGGGCGCGATACGCAGTATTTT. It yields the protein CASSDSKRGGRDTQYF.

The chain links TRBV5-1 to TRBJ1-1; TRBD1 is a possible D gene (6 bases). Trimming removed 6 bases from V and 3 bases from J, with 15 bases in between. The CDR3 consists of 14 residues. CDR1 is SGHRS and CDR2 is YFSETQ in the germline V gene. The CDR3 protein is CASTFREGDTEAFF. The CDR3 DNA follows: TGCGCCAGCACTTTTAGGGAGGGGGACACTGAAGCTTTCTTT.

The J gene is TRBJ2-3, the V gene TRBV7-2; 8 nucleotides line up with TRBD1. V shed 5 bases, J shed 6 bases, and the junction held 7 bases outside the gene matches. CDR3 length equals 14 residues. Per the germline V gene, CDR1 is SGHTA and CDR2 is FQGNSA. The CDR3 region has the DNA TGTGCCAGCAGCCCCAGGCGGACAGGGGATACGCAGTATTTT. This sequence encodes CASSPRRTGDTQYF. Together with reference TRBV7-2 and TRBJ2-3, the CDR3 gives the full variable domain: GAGVSQSPSNKVTEKGKDVELRCDPISGHTALYWYRQSLGQGLEFLIYFQGNSAPDKSGLPSDRFSAERTGGSVSTLTIQRTQQEDSAVYLCASSPRRTGDTQYFGPGTRLTVL.

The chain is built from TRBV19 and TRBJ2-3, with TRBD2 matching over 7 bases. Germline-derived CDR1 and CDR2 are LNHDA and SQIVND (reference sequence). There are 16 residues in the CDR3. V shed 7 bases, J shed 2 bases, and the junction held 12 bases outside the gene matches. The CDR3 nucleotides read TGTGCCAGTACCCGGTCCGGCGGGGGATACACAGATACGCAGTATTTT. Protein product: CASTRSGGGYTDTQYF.

CDR3 loop: CASSLGQEGYTF. The CDR3 DNA sequence: TGCGCCAGCAGCTTGGGACAGGAGGGCTACACCTTC. The chain employs TRBV5-1 and TRBJ1-2, with D perhaps matching TRBD1 (6 bases). CDR1 is SGHRS, CDR2 YFSETQ, per germline. V was cut by 0 bases and J by 8 bases, with 8 bases left in between. This CDR3 contains 12 residues.

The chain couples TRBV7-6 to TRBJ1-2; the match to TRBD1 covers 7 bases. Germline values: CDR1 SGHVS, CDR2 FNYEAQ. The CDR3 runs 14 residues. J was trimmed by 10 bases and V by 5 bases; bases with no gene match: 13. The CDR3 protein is CASSPFQTGDLYTF. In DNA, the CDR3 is TGTGCCAGCAGCCCCTTTCAAACAGGGGACCTCTACACCTTC.

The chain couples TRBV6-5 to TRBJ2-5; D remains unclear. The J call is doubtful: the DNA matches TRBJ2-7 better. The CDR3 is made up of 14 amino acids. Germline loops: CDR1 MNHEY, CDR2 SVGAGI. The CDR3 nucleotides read TGTGCCAGCAGTGAAGTAGCCAACTGGGGCGAGCAGTACTTC. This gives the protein CASSEVANWGEQYF.

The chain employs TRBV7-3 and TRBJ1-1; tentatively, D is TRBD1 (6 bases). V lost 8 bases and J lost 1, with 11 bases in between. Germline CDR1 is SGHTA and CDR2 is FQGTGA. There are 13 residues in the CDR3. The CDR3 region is CASGSDRNTEAFF. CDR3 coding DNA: TGTGCCAGCGGATCGGACAGGAACACTGAAGCTTTCTTT.

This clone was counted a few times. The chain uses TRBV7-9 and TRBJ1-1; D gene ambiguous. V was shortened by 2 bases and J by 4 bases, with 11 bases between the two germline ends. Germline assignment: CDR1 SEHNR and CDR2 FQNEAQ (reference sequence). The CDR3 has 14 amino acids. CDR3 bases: TGTGCCAGCAGCTTATCTTGGCAGCGCACTGAAGCTTTCTTT. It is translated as CASSLSWQRTEAFF.

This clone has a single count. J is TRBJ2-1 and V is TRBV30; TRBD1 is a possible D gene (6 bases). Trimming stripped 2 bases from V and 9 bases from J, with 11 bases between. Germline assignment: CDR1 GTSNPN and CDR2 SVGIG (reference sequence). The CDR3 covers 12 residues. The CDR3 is CAWSFQGSEQFF. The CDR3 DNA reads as TGTGCCTGGAGTTTTCAGGGGAGTGAGCAGTTCTTC.

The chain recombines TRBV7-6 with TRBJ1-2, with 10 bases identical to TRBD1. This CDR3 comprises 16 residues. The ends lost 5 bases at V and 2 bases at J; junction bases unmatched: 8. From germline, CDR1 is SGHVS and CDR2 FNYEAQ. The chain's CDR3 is CASSANPGQGNYGYTF. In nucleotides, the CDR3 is TGTGCCAGCAGCGCTAATCCGGGACAGGGGAACTATGGCTACACCTTC. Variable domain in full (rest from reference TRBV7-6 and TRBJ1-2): GAGVSQSPRYKVTKRGQDVALRCDPISGHVSLYWYRQALGQGPEFLTYFNYEAQQDKSGLPNDRFSAERPEGSISTLTIQRTEQRDSAMYRCASSANPGQGNYGYTFGSGTRLTVV.

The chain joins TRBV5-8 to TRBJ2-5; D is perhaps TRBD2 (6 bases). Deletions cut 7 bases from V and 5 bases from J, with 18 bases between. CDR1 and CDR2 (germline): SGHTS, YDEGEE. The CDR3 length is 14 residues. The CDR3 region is CASGRDPAGETQYF. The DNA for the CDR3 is TGTGCCAGCGGGCGGGACCCGGCAGGGGAGACCCAGTACTTC.